This T cell receptor (beta chain) was captured by sequencing in a study of blood T cell repertoires in COVID-19. Cohort 3 recovered donors had two negative PCRs, clearance, or symptom resolution. Here immunoSEQ multiplex PCR was the method, and the copy in TCRdb shows in-frame clones only, minus some. The sample lists a few hundred thousand clones, about 89% occurring once. This CDR3 comprises 13 residues. Germline CDR1 reads MNHEY; CDR2 reads SMNVEV (reference sequence). V trimming: 4 bases; J trimming: 4 bases; junction bases outside the gene matches: 1. The specimen was PBMCs or T cells enriched from blood (not recorded which). V gene TRBV27 combines with J gene TRBJ1-5; 7 nucleotides align to TRBD1. The sequence derives from a man aged 35 to 55 who had recovered from COVID-19. CDR3 amino acids: CASSWDRNQPQHF. The CDR3 bases are TGTGCCAGCAGTTGGGACAGAAATCAGCCCCAGCATTTT.